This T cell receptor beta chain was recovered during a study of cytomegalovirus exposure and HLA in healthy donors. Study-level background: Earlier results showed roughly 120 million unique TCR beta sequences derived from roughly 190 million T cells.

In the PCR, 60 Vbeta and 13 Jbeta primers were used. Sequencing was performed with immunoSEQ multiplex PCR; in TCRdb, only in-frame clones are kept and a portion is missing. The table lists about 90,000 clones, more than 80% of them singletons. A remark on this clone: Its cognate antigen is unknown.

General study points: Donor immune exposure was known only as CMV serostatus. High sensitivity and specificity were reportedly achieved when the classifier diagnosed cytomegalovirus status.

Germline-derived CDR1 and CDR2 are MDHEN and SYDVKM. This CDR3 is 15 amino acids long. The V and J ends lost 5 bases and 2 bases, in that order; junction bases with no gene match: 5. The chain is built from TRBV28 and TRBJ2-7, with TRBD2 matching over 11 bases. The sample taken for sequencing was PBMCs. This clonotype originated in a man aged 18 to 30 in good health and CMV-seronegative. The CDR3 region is CASSITSGSPYEQYF. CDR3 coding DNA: TGTGCCAGCAGTATAACTAGCGGGAGCCCCTACGAGCAGTACTTC.